This TCR beta chain was recorded in a study of PD-L1 blockade in urothelial cancer. Measured with immunoSEQ multiplex PCR; TCRdb has only the in-frame clones, and not every one. In the table there are under 85,000 clones, approximately 90% of which are singletons. The CDR3 is 14 residues long. Trimming took 5 bases from V and 1 from J; bases not matched to a gene: 5. Germline loops: CDR1 SGHVS, CDR2 FNYEAQ. Points on this clone: Antigen unknown.

Study-wide points: Pretreatment TCR clonality in blood under the median foretold superior survival.

Time point of the sample: peripheral blood 6 weeks after treatment start. The clonotype originates from a woman of 80 years or more with urothelial cancer. The J gene is TRBJ2-7, the V gene TRBV7-6; 7 bases are shared with TRBD1. The sequencing here drew on PBMCs, taken around atezolizumab (anti-PD-L1) treatment. CDR3 region: CASSPGQRSYEQYF. The DNA of the CDR3 is TGTGCCAGCAGCCCGGGACAGAGATCCTACGAGCAGTACTTC.